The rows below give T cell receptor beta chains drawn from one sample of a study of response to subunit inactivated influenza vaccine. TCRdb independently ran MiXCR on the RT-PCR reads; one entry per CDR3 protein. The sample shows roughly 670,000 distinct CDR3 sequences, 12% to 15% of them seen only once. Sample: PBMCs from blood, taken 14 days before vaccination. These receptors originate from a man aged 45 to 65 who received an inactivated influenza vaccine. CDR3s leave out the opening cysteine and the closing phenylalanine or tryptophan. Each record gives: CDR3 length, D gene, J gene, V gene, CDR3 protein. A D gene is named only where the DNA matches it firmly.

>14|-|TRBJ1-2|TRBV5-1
ASSLGSGDGSYGYT
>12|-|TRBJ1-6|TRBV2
ASTETGLASPLH
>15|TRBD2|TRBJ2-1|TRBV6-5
ASSYWTSGRRYNEQF
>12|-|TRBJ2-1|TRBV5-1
ASSATEIGNEQF
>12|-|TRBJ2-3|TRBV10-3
AITMGSSLDTQY
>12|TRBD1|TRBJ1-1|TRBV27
ASSNRGGGTEAF
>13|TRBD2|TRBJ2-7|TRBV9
ASSAGLAQSYEQY
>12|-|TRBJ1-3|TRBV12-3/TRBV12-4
ASRTILSGNTIY
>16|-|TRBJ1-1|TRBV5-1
ASSLTTGQTILNTEAF
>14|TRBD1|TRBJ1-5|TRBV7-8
ASSSYRTGELQPQH
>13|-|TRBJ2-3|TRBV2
ASSVRTRGGDTQY
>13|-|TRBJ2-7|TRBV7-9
ASSGGFSSTYQQY
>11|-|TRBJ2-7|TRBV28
ASSWRNSYELY
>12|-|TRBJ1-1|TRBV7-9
ASSVGGSNTEAF
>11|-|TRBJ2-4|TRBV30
AWSASSKNIQY
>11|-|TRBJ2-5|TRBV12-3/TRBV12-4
ASSPPNRPGQY
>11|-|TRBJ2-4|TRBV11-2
ASTLGPRDIQY
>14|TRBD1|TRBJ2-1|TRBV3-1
ASSQGDRDLGNEQF
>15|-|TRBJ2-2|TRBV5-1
ASSFGVTKTNTGELF
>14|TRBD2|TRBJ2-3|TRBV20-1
SAPPGGDISTDTQY
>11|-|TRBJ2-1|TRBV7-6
ASSWTPGNEQF
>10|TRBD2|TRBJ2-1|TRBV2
ASSVLAGDYN
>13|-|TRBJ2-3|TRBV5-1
ASSTLRATSDTQY
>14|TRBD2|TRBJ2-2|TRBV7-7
ASSLRGGRGTGELF
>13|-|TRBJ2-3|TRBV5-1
ASSLTRGFTDTQY
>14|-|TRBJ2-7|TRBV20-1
SASKNLGIKTYEQY
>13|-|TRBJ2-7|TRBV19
ASSIAAGTSYEQY
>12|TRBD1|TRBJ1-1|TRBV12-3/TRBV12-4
ASSLPQGEAEAF